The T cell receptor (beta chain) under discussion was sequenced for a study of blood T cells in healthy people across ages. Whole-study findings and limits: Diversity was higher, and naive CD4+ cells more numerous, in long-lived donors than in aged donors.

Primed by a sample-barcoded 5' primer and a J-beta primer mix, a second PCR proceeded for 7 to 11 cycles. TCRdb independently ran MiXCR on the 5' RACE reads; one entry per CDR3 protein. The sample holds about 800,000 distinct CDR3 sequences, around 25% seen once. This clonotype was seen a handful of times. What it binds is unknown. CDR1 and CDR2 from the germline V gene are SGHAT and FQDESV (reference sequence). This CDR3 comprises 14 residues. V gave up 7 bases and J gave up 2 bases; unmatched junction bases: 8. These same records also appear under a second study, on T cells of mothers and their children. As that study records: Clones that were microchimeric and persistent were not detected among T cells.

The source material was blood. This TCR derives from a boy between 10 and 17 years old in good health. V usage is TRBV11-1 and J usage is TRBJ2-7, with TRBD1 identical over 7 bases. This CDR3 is CASTQTGQAYEQYF. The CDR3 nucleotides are TGTGCCAGCACCCAGACCGGACAGGCCTACGAGCAGTACTTC. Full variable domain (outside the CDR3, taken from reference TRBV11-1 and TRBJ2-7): EAEVAQSPRYKITEKSQAVAFWCDPISGHATLYWYRQILGQGPELLVQFQDESVVDDSQLPKDRFSAERLKGVDSTLKIQPAELGDSAMYLCASTQTGQAYEQYFGPGTRLTVT.